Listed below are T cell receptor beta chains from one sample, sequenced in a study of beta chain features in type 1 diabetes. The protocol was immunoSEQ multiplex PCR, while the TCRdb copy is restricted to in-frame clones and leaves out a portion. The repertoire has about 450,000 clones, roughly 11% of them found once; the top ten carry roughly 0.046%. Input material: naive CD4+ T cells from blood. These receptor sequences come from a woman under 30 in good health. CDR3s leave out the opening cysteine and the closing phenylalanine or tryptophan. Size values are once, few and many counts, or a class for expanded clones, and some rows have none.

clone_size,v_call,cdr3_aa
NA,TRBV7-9,ASSGPGNTIY
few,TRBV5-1,ASSSGYRDSGTYEQY
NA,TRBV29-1,SGGRQGIEAF
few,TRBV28,ASSLIFSDTQY
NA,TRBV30,AWSLTRVLGGYT
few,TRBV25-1,ASLDPTGEETQY
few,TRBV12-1,ASSFGLAGDTQY
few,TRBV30,AWSVQANQPQH
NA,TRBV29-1,SVEAQEGSNTGELF
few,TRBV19,ASSGDTEAF